This TCR beta chain was found in a study of blood T cell repertoires in COVID-19. Across the study: Specimens from acute and convalescent COVID-19 originated in the United States, Italy and Spain.

CDR1 is MNHEY and CDR2 is SMNVEV in the germline V gene (reference sequence). The CDR3 is 13 amino acids. V was shortened by 5 bases and J by 4 bases, with 9 bases between the two germline ends. Original processing notes: Amplified reference gene primers provided the basis for estimating nucleated cell counts. Produced via immunoSEQ multiplex PCR; TCRdb's table is partial and in-frame only. From that table come the V and J calls and clone size; the DNA was used to work out D and trimming. The sample consists of about 260,000 clones, around 89% of them appearing once. The sample holds one count of this clone. Participants spanned ages about 18 to 90 years and resided in fewer than 30 US areas.

This rearrangement joins TRBV27 to TRBJ1-5, with a possible D match to TRBD1 (5 bases). The TCR was taken from a woman in her thirties or forties with acute COVID-19. Sequencing was done on a sample of PBMCs or T cells enriched from blood (not recorded which). For the CDR3, the DNA is TGTGCCAGCAGTGGACACCCGAATCAGCCCCAGCATTTT. This codes for CASSGHPNQPQHF.